The 24 T cell receptor beta chains below were found in one sample sequenced in a study of blood T cell repertoires in COVID-19. The assay was immunoSEQ multiplex PCR, and TCRdb's table has in-frame clones only and misses some. The sample lists 200,000 or so clones, approximately 80% seen once, with 6.9% in the top ten. The specimen was peripheral blood. The receptors come from a human donor with acute or convalescent COVID-19. The donor label of this sample is uncertain.

This clone appeared a few times. The genes are TRBV24-1 and TRBJ2-2, with D perhaps matching TRBD1 (6 bases). Germline loops: CDR1 KGHDR, CDR2 SFDVKD. The CDR3 is 14 amino acids. V was trimmed by 9 bases and J by 3 bases, leaving 13 bases between them. CDR3 bases: TGTGCCACCCGAGGTCCAGGGGACACCGGGGAGCTGTTTTTT. Its translation: CATRGPGDTGELFF.

For the CDR3, the DNA is TGTGCCAGATTCCGCCGGGACAAAAACACCGGGGAGCTGTTTTTT. Its translation is CARFRRDKNTGELFF. J is TRBJ2-2 and V is TRBV5-3; D is perhaps TRBD1 (6 bases). TRBV5-3 is filed as an ORF, its function uncertain. V was shortened by 7 bases and J by 2 bases, with 15 bases between the two germline ends. The CDR3 has 15 amino acids.

This chain joins TRBV28 and TRBJ1-6, with TRBD1 matching 8 bases. The CDR3 consists of 16 residues. The germline gives CDR1 MDHEN, CDR2 SYDVKM. V was pared by 6 bases and J by 6 bases, with 10 bases of the junction left unmatched. The CDR3 is CASSSQGVIGNSPLHF. The CDR3 DNA reads TGTGCCAGCAGCTCACAGGGGGTGATTGGTAATTCACCCCTCCACTTT.

This chain connects TRBV11-2 to TRBJ1-3, with D uncertain. Germline V gene lookup returns CDR1 SGHAT and CDR2 FQNNGV. The CDR3 covers 15 residues. Trimming took 6 bases from V and 0 from J, leaving 12 bases between them. CDR3 sequence (DNA): TGTGCCAGCAGTATAGACAATTACTCTGGAAACACCATATATTTT. Translation gives CASSIDNYSGNTIYF.

The chain is built from TRBV28 and TRBJ1-4; 9 bases match TRBD1. There are 14 residues in the CDR3. With 2 bases clipped from V and 6 bases from J, the junction kept 1 base outside the gene matches. Per the germline V gene, CDR1 is MDHEN and CDR2 is SYDVKM. DNA of the CDR3: TGTGCCAGCAGTTTAACAGGGGGCGATGAAAAACTGTTTTTT. Translating it yields CASSLTGGDEKLFF.

This clone was seen at least ten times. This rearrangement joins TRBV15 to TRBJ2-7; a weak D match, TRBD1 (5 bases). V was shortened by 4 bases and J by 4 bases, with 14 bases between the two germline ends. Germline-derived CDR1 and CDR2 are LNHNV and YYDKDF (reference sequence). CDR3 size: 14 residues. The CDR3 DNA is TGTGCCACCAGCACCAATACAGGACCTTACGAGCAGTACTTC. Translation gives CATSTNTGPYEQYF. Together with reference TRBV15 and TRBJ2-7, the CDR3 gives the full variable domain: DAMVIQNPRYQVTQFGKPVTLSCSQTLNHNVMYWYQQKSSQAPKLLFHYYDKDFNNEADTPDNFQSRRPNTSFCFLDIRSPGLGDTAMYLCATSTNTGPYEQYFGPGTRLTVT.

J is TRBJ2-1 and V is TRBV28; a weak D match, TRBD2 (6 bases). The CDR3 loop spans 15 amino acids. CDR1 MDHEN and CDR2 SYDVKM come from the germline V gene. Trimming stripped 7 bases from V and 12 bases from J, with 25 bases between. CDR3 in DNA: TGTGCCAGCACCTTTTCCGGGACTGGCTTAGGTGGGCAGTTCTTC. It yields the protein CASTFSGTGLGGQFF.

The chain uses TRBV6-5 and TRBJ1-1; weak D call: TRBD1 (5 bases). This CDR3 comprises 13 residues. Germline values: CDR1 MNHEY, CDR2 SVGAGI. The V gene lost 9 bases and the J gene lost 0 bases, with 11 bases spanning the gap. CDR3 in DNA: TGTGCCAGTAACAGGCTCATGAACACTGAAGCTTTCTTT. This sequence encodes CASNRLMNTEAFF.

The chain carries TRBV19 and TRBJ2-2; 8 bases align to TRBD1. CDR1 is LNHDA, CDR2 SQIVND, per germline (reference sequence). The CDR3 length is 18 residues. The ends lost 3 bases at V and 4 bases at J; junction bases unmatched: 13. The CDR3 reads CASSIGGRGRMSTGELFF. Written as DNA, the CDR3 is TGTGCCAGTAGTATTGGCGGCAGGGGGCGAATGAGCACCGGGGAGCTGTTTTTT.

J is TRBJ2-7 and V is TRBV28; TRBD1 is a possible D gene (6 bases). The CDR3 contains 15 residues. The V and J ends lost 5 bases and 1 base respectively, with 15 bases between them. The V gene's germline CDR1 is MDHEN and CDR2 SYDVKM. The DNA of the CDR3 is TGTGCCAGCAGTCCATTCCGAGACAGGTCCTACGAGCAGTACTTC. It yields the protein CASSPFRDRSYEQYF.

This chain uses TRBV4-1 with TRBJ2-7; tentative D call: TRBD1 (6 bases). V dropped 0 bases and J dropped 7 bases, with 19 bases sitting between them. CDR1 is MGHRA and CDR2 is YSYEKL in the germline V gene. The CDR3 runs 16 residues. Here the CDR3 DNA reads TGCGCCAGCAGCCAAGATTGGTCGGGACACCCTTGGGAGCAGTACTTC. Its translation is CASSQDWSGHPWEQYF.

The gene calls are TRBV28 and TRBJ2-7, with 8 bases identical to TRBD2. V lost 5 bases to trimming and J lost 4 bases; unmatched junction nucleotides: 10. This CDR3 contains 15 residues. Germline V gene sequence: CDR1 MDHEN, CDR2 SYDVKM. The CDR3 spells CASSPRGTRPYEQYF. DNA for the CDR3: TGTGCCAGCAGTCCCCGAGGGACTAGACCATACGAGCAGTACTTC.

J is TRBJ1-4 and V is TRBV18; tentative D call: TRBD1 (6 bases). The germline CDR1 and CDR2 sequences are KGHSH and LQKENI. The CDR3 totals 15 residues. Trimming cost V 0 bases and J 4 bases, with 9 bases left between them. The CDR3: CASSPPRQVNEKLFF. CDR3 in DNA: TGTGCCAGCTCACCACCCCGACAGGTTAATGAAAAACTGTTTTTT.

The rearrangement links TRBV19 to TRBJ2-4; the D gene is possibly TRBD1 (5 bases). The V end lost 1 base, the J end lost 0 bases, and 10 bases lay between the germline ends. CDR1 is LNHDA and CDR2 is SQIVND in the germline V gene (reference sequence). The CDR3 contains 16 residues. The DNA of the CDR3 is TGTGCCAGTAGTATAGTATACAGGATAGCCAAAAACATTCAGTACTTC. This translates into CASSIVYRIAKNIQYF.

The chain combines TRBV2 with TRBJ2-1, with 11 bases lining up with TRBD2. Germline V lookup: CDR1 SNHLY, CDR2 FYNNEI. The CDR3 totals 14 residues. With 9 bases clipped from V and 4 bases from J, the junction kept 5 bases outside the gene matches. The CDR3 coding sequence is TGTGCCAGTCTAGCGGGAGGCCTTTACAATGAGCAGTTCTTC. It specifies CASLAGGLYNEQFF.

The chain recombines TRBV28 with TRBJ2-7; 10 nucleotides align to TRBD2. CDR3 length equals 16 residues. Germline CDR1 reads MDHEN; CDR2 reads SYDVKM. V shed 4 bases and J 2 bases; nucleotides not matched to a gene: 8. The CDR3 sequence is CASSSTGLAVPYEQYF. The CDR3 DNA is TGTGCCAGCAGTTCAACCGGACTAGCGGTCCCCTACGAGCAGTACTTC.

This chain joins TRBV6-2 or TRBV6-3 and TRBJ2-3, with D possibly TRBD1 on 6 matching bases. The CDR3 has 17 residues. Germline values: CDR1 MNHEY, CDR2 SVGEGT. Trimming cost V 2 bases and J 4 bases, with 19 bases left between them. The CDR3 loop reads CASSYLIGPGDPDTQYF. CDR3 sequence (DNA): TGTGCCAGCAGTTACCTGATCGGGCCAGGGGACCCAGATACGCAGTATTTT.

J is TRBJ1-1 and V is TRBV18, with D unclear. Germline-derived CDR1 and CDR2 are KGHSH and LQKENI. V was pared by 4 bases and J by 2 bases, with 8 bases between. CDR3 length equals 13 residues. Here the CDR3 DNA reads TGTGCCAGCTCACTCCGGGAAAACACTGAAGCTTTCTTT. Translating gives CASSLRENTEAFF.

The chain recombines TRBV28 with TRBJ1-1, with 9 bases lining up with TRBD1. In germline, CDR1 is MDHEN, CDR2 SYDVKM. The J segment lost 2 bases and the V segment lost 6 bases, leaving 4 bases of the junction unmatched. This CDR3 comprises 14 residues. The DNA for the CDR3 is TGTGCCAGCAGAACGGGACAGGGAAACACTGAAGCTTTCTTT. Protein sequence: CASRTGQGNTEAFF.

V and J are TRBV3-1 (or the pseudogene TRBV3-2) and TRBJ2-5; no clear D gene. The CDR3 spans 14 residues. The V gene's germline CDR1 is LGHDT and CDR2 YNNKEL (reference sequence). V gave up 2 bases and J gave up 4 bases, with 11 bases separating them. The chain's CDR3 is CASSQWARPETQYF. DNA for the CDR3: TGTGCCAGCAGCCAATGGGCCCGTCCAGAGACCCAGTACTTC.

The chain is built from TRBV5-1 and TRBJ2-5, with D possibly matching TRBD2 (7 bases). V was clipped by 0 bases and J by 1 base, with 13 bases between them. The CDR3 totals 16 residues. The V gene's germline CDR1 is SGHRS and CDR2 YFSETQ. The CDR3 bases are TGCGCCAGCAGCTTGGCCGGGGGGCAAACCCAAGAGACCCAGTACTTC. Translation gives CASSLAGGQTQETQYF. Full variable domain (missing parts from reference TRBV5-1 and TRBJ2-5): KAGVTQTPRYLIKTRGQQVTLSCSPISGHRSVSWYQQTPGQGLQFLFEYFSETQRNKGNFPGRFSGRQFSNSRSEMNVSTLELGDSALYLCASSLAGGQTQETQYFGPGTRLLVL.

The chain uses TRBV7-8 and TRBJ2-2; TRBD2 matches 10 bases. The ends lost 6 bases at V and 6 bases at J; junction bases unmatched: 7. CDR3 length: 15 residues. The V gene's germline CDR1 is SGHVS and CDR2 FQNEAQ. The CDR3 nucleotides are TGTGCCAGCAGACCAGCGGGAGGGCCCCCCGGGGAGCTGTTTTTT. This gives the protein CASRPAGGPPGELFF.

The chain combines TRBV7-2 with TRBJ1-4, with TRBD1 as a possible D gene (5 bases). The CDR3 length is 18 residues. Per germline, CDR1 SGHTA and CDR2 FQGNSA. Trimming cost V 0 bases and J 6 bases, with 20 bases left between them. CDR3 sequence (DNA): TGTGCCAGCAGCTTAGCGCTTCCAAGCCGGGGGTCGCATGAAAAACTGTTTTTT. It yields the protein CASSLALPSRGSHEKLFF.

The chain is built from TRBV25-1 and TRBJ1-2, with TRBD1 identical over 9 bases. The V gene end was trimmed by 6 bases and the J gene end by 8 bases; junction bases not matched to a gene: 10. From germline, CDR1 is MGHDK and CDR2 SYGVNS. The CDR3 consists of 14 residues. Here the CDR3 DNA reads TGTGCCAGCAGACCGGACAGGGGAGCGGGGGGCTACACCTTC. It is translated as CASRPDRGAGGYTF.